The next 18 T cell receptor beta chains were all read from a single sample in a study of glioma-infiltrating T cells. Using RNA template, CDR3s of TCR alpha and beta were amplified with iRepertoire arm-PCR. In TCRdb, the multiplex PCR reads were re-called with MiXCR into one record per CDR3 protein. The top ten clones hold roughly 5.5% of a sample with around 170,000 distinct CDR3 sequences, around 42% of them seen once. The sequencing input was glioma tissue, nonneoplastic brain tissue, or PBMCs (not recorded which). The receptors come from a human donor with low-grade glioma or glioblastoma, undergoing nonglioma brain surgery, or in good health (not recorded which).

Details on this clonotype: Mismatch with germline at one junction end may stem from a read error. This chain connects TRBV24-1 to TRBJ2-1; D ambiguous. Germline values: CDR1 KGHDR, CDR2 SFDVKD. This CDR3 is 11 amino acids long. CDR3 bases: TGTGCCACCAGTGAGTACAATGAGAAGTTATTC. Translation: CATSEYNEKLF.

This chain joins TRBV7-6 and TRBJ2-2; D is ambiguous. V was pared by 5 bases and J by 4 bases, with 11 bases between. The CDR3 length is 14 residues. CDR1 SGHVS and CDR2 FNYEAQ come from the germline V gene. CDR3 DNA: TGTGCCAGCAGCCTAGGGCCCATCACCGGGGAGCTGTTTTTT. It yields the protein CASSLGPITGELFF.

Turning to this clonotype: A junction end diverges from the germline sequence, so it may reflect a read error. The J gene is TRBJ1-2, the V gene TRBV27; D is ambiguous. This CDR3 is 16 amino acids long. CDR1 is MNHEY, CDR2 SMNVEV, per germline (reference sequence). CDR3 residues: CASSSRSRRASYGYNF. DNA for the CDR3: TGTGCCAGCAGTTCACGTAGTCGGAGGGCTAGCTATGGCTACAACTTC.

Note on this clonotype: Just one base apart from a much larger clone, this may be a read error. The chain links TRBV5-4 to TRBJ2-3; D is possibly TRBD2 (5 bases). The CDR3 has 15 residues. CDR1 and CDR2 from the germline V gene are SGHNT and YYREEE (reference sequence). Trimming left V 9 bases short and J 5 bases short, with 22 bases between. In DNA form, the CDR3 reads TGTGCCACCGCACGCCTCGGGGTTCGCAAAGATACGCAGTATTTT. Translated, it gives CATARLGVRKDTQYF.

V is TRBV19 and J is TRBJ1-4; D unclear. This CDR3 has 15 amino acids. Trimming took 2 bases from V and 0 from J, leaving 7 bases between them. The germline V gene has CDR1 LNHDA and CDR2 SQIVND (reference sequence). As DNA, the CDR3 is TGTGCCAGTAGTATACGGCGGGCAACTAATGAAAAACTGTTTTTT. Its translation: CASSIRRATNEKLFF.

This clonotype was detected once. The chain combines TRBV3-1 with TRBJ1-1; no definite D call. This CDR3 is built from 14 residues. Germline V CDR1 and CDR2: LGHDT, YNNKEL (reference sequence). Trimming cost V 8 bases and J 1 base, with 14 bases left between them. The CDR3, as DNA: TGTGCCAGCGGACCGGCCAGGCCGAACACTGAAGCTTTCTTT. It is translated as CASGPARPNTEAFF. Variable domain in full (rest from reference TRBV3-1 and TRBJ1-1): DTAVSQTPKYLVTQMGNDKSIKCEQNLGHDTMYWYKQDSKKFLKIMFSYNNKELIINETVPNRFSPKSPDKAHLNLHINSLELGDSAVYFCASGPARPNTEAFFGQGTRLTVV.

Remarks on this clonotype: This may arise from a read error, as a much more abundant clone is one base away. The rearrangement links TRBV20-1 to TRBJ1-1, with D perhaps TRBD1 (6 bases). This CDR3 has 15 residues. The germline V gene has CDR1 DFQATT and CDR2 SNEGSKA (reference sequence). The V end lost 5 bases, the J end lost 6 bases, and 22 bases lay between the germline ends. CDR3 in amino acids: CSACGRARGVPEAFF. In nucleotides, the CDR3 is TGCAGTGCTTGTGGGCGCGCCAGGGGAGTCCCTGAAGCTTTCTTT.

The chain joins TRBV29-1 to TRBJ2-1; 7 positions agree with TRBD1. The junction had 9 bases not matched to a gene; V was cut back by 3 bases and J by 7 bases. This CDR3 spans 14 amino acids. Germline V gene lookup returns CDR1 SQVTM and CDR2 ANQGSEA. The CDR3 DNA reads TGCAGCGTTGAGGGAACAGGGGTAGGAAATGAGCAGTTCTTC. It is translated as CSVEGTGVGNEQFF.

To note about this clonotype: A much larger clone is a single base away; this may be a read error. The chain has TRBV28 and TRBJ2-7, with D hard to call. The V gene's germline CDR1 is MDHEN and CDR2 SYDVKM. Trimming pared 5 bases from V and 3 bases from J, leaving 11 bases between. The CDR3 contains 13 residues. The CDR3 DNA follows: TGTGCCAGCAGTCTAAACCTCTACTACGAGCAGTACTTC. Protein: CASSLNLYYEQYF. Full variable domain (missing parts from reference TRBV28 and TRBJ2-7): DVKVTQSSRYLVKRTGEKVFLECVQDMDHENMFWYRQDPGLGLRLIYFSYDVKMKEKGDIPEGYSVSREKKERFSLILESASTNQTSMYLCASSLNLYYEQYFGPGTRLTVT.

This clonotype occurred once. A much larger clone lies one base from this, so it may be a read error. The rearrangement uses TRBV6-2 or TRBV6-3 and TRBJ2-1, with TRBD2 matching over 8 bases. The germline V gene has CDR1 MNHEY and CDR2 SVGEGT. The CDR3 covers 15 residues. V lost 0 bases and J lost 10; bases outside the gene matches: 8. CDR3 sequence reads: CASSYSASGSYEQFF. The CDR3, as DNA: TGTGCCAGCAGTTACTCGGCAAGCGGGAGCTACGAGCAGTTCTTC.

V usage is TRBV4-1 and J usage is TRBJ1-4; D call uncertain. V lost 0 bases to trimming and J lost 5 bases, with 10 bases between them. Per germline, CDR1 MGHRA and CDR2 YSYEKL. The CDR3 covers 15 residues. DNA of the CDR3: TGCGCCAGCAGCCAAGAGCGTCAGGTGAATGAAAAACTGTTTTTT. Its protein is CASSQERQVNEKLFF.

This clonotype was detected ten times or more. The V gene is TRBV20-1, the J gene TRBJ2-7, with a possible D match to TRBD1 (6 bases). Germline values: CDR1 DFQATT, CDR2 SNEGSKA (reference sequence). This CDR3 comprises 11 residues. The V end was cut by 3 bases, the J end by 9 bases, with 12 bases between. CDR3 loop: CSARDSNGQYF. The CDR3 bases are TGCAGTGCTAGGGACAGTAACGGGCAGTACTTC.

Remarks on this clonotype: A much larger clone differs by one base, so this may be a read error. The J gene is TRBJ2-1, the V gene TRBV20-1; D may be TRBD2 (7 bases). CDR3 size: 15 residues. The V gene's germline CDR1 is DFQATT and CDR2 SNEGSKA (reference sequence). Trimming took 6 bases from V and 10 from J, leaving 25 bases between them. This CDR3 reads CSAGGGNSGNYEQFF. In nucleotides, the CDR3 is TGCAGTGCAGGGGGGGGCAATAGCGGAAACTACGAGCAGTTCTTC.

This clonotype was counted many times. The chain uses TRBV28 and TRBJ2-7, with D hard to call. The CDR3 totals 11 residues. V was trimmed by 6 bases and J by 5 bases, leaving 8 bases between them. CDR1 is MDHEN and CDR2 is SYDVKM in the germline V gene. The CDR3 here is CASSPSNEQYF. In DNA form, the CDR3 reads TGTGCCAGCAGCCCTTCCAACGAGCAGTACTTC.

The chain's CDR3 is CASSLDEGNYGYTF. The CDR3 DNA reads TGTGCCAGCAGCTTAGATGAGGGGAACTATGGCTACACCTTC. The V and J genes are TRBV7-2 and TRBJ1-2; TRBD1 is a possible D gene (5 bases). CDR1 is SGHTA and CDR2 is FQGNSA in the germline V gene. With 1 base removed from V and 2 bases from J, the gap between germline ends came to 8 bases. The CDR3 is 14 amino acids.

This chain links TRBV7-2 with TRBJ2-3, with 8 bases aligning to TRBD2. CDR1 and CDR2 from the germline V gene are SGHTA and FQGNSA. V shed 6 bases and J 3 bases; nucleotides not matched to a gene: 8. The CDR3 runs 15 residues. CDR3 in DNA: TGTGCCAGCAGGCCAAGCGGGAGAGAAACAGATACGCAGTATTTT. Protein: CASRPSGRETDTQYF.

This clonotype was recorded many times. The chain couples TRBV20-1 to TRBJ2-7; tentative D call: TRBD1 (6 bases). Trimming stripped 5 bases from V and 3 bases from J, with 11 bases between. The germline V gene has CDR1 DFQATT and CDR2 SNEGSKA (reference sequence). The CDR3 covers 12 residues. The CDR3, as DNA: TGCAGTGCTGCCCAAGGGGGCTACGAGCAGTACTTC. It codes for CSAAQGGYEQYF.

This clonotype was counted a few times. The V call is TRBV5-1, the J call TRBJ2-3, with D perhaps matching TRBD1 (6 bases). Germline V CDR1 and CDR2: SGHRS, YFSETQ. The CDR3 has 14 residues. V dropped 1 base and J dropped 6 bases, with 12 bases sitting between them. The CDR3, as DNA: TGCGCCAGCAGCTTGTTCCCAGGGGAGGATACGCAGTATTTT. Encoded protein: CASSLFPGEDTQYF. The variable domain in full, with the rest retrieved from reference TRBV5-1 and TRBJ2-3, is KAGVTQTPRYLIKTRGQQVTLSCSPISGHRSVSWYQQTPGQGLQFLFEYFSETQRNKGNFPGRFSGRQFSNSRSEMNVSTLELGDSALYLCASSLFPGEDTQYFGPGTRLTVL.